One and the same sample provided the 30 T cell receptor beta chains below, sequenced in a study of OX40 agonist ivuxolimab in advanced cancers. Assay: immunoSEQ multiplex PCR; the TCRdb copy retains only in-frame clones and omits some. The data show tens of thousands of clones, more than 75% seen once. Sequencing was performed on CD4+ or CD8+ T cells sorted from blood, taken in a trial of the OX40 agonist ivuxolimab. All receptors derive from an adult with an advanced solid tumor such as melanoma, head and neck, liver or kidney cancer.

This clone was found once. This chain connects TRBV18 to TRBJ2-7; TRBD2 agrees at 10 bases. Germline loops: CDR1 KGHSH, CDR2 LQKENI. The CDR3 is made up of 15 amino acids. Germline trimming cut 3 bases from V and 7 bases from J; bases unmatched to any gene: 9. The CDR3 loop is CASSPLASGSKEQYF. The CDR3 region has the DNA TGTGCCAGCTCACCCCTGGCTAGCGGGAGTAAGGAGCAGTACTTC. The full variable domain, completed using reference TRBV18 and TRBJ2-7, is NAGVMQNPRHLVRRRGQEARLRCSPMKGHSHVYWYRQLPEEGLKFMVYLQKENIIDESGMPKERFSAEFPKEGPSILRIQQVVRGDSAAYFCASSPLASGSKEQYFGPGTRLTVT.

V gene TRBV7-9 combines with J gene TRBJ2-5; 7 positions match TRBD1. The CDR3 consists of 15 residues. The V and J ends lost 5 bases and 3 bases, in that order; junction bases with no gene match: 9. Germline-derived CDR1 and CDR2 are SEHNR and FQNEAQ (reference sequence). CDR3 coding DNA: TGTGCCAGCAGCCTCGGGACAGTCGGAAAAGAGACCCAGTACTTC. Residues: CASSLGTVGKETQYF. Full variable domain (outside the CDR3, taken from reference TRBV7-9 and TRBJ2-5): DTGVSQNPRHKITKRGQNVTFRCDPISEHNRLYWYRQTLGQGPEFLTYFQNEAQLEKSRLLSDRFSAERPKGSFSTLEIQRTEQGDSAMYLCASSLGTVGKETQYFGPGTRLLVL.

J is TRBJ2-5 and V is TRBV19; tentatively, D is TRBD1 (6 bases). CDR1 is LNHDA, CDR2 SQIVND, per germline (reference sequence). This CDR3 region has 12 residues. V lost 5 bases to trimming and J lost 11 bases, with 15 bases between them. CDR3: CASSATGKSQYF. CDR3 sequence (DNA): TGTGCCAGTAGTGCGACAGGCAAGTCTCAGTACTTC.

This CDR3 reads CASSYSNIPLHF. DNA for the CDR3: TGTGCCAGCAGTTACTCGAACATCCCCCTCCACTTT. V is TRBV6-6 and J is TRBJ1-6; no definite D call. The germline V and J ends were trimmed by 0 bases and 13 bases, with 7 bases remaining between them. Germline values: CDR1 MNHNY, CDR2 SVGAGI (reference sequence). The CDR3 covers 12 residues.

The chain employs TRBV6-6 and TRBJ2-3; 10 bases fit TRBD2. Trimming at V came to 5 bases and at J to 4 bases, leaving 3 bases not matched to a gene. Germline CDR1 reads MNHNY; CDR2 reads SVGAGI (reference sequence). CDR3 length: 14 amino acids. CDR3 bases: TGTGCCAGCAGTCGACTAGCGGGCGCAGATACGCAGTATTTT. Its protein is CASSRLAGADTQYF.

V is TRBV5-4 and J is TRBJ2-2; a weak D match, TRBD1 (7 bases). V was trimmed by 6 bases and J by 5 bases, leaving 20 bases between them. The CDR3 has 16 residues. Germline lookup yields CDR1 SGHNT and CDR2 YYREEE (reference sequence). The CDR3 DNA is TGTGCCAGCAACAACAACCGACAGGGAGGTACCGGGGAGCTGTTTTTT. It codes for CASNNNRQGGTGELFF.

V usage is TRBV19 and J usage is TRBJ2-1, with 8 bases matching TRBD2. This CDR3 is built from 16 residues. The V gene end was trimmed by 3 bases and the J gene end by 1 base; junction bases not matched to a gene: 5. From germline, CDR1 is LNHDA and CDR2 SQIVND (reference sequence). The DNA of the CDR3 is TGTGCCAGTAGTATCTTAGCGGGGTTGTCCTACAATGAGCAGTTCTTC. Translation: CASSILAGLSYNEQFF. Together with reference TRBV19 and TRBJ2-1, the CDR3 gives the full variable domain: DGGITQSPKYLFRKEGQNVTLSCEQNLNHDAMYWYRQDPGQGLRLIYYSQIVNDFQKGDIAEGYSVSREKKESFPLTVTSAQKNPTAFYLCASSILAGLSYNEQFFGPGTRLTVL.

This chain joins TRBV19 and TRBJ2-2; D possibly corresponds to TRBD1 (6 bases). The germline CDR1 and CDR2 sequences are LNHDA and SQIVND (reference sequence). The CDR3 runs 15 residues. V was clipped by 8 bases and J by 5 bases, with 18 bases between them. CDR3 in DNA: TGTGCCAGTTTTACAGGGATGGGGGCTACCGGGGAGCTGTTTTTT. This gives the protein CASFTGMGATGELFF.

Concerning this clone itself: The sample has other DNA sequences that encode this CDR3 too. This chain joins TRBV19 and TRBJ2-1, with D tentatively TRBD2 (5 bases). Germline V gene lookup returns CDR1 LNHDA and CDR2 SQIVND (reference sequence). This CDR3 is 13 amino acids long. V was trimmed by 8 bases and J by 3 bases, leaving 11 bases between them. The CDR3 loop reads CASGGRFYNEQFF. The CDR3, as DNA: TGTGCCAGTGGAGGTAGGTTCTACAATGAGCAGTTCTTC.

The chain couples TRBV2 to TRBJ2-5; TRBD2 matches 8 bases. With V trimmed by 4 bases and J by 4 bases, 8 bases remained unmatched. The germline V gene encodes CDR1 SNHLY and CDR2 FYNNEI. There are 15 residues in the CDR3. CDR3 amino acids: CASSGPAGDGETQYF. The CDR3 DNA sequence: TGTGCCAGCAGTGGACCAGCGGGAGACGGAGAGACCCAGTACTTC.

The chain employs TRBV6-1 and TRBJ1-6; D ambiguous. The germline gives CDR1 MNHNS, CDR2 SASEGT. CDR3 length: 13 amino acids. Trimming took off 7 bases at V and 10 bases at J, with 14 bases between the two ends. The CDR3 spells CASNDPGRSPLHF. The CDR3 DNA sequence: TGTGCCAGCAACGACCCAGGAAGGTCACCCCTCCACTTT.

V and J are TRBV5-6 and TRBJ2-1; 7 nucleotides line up with TRBD1. CDR1 is SGHDT, CDR2 YYEEEE, per germline. J lost 2 bases, V lost 4 bases, and 6 bases had no gene match. The CDR3 contains 15 residues. The CDR3 DNA reads as TGTGCCAGCAGCGGGCAAAGGGGGCCCTACAATGAGCAGTTCTTC. It encodes CASSGQRGPYNEQFF.

The V gene is TRBV27, the J gene TRBJ2-7, with no clear D. Germline loops: CDR1 MNHEY, CDR2 SMNVEV (reference sequence). V was pared by 3 bases and J by 4 bases, with 10 bases between. The CDR3 is 13 residues long. The CDR3 here is CASSLKGGYEQYF. The CDR3, as DNA: TGTGCCAGCAGTTTGAAGGGTGGGTACGAGCAGTACTTC.

This clone was counted once. J is TRBJ2-1 and V is TRBV11-3; 7 positions match TRBD2. Germline V gene sequence: CDR1 SGHNT, CDR2 YENEEA. The ends lost 5 bases at V and 7 bases at J; junction bases unmatched: 5. The length of the CDR3 is 13 residues. The CDR3 loop reads CASSLTGGNEQFF. The CDR3 coding sequence is TGTGCCAGCAGCCTTACGGGGGGAAATGAGCAGTTCTTC. The full variable domain, completed using reference TRBV11-3 and TRBJ2-1, is EAGVVQSPRYKIIEKKQPVAFWCNPISGHNTLYWYLQNLGQGPELLIRYENEEAVDDSQLPKDRFSAERLKGVDSTLKIQPAELGDSAVYLCASSLTGGNEQFFGPGTRLTVL.

J is TRBJ2-7 and V is TRBV5-5; no firm D call. Germline V gene sequence: CDR1 SGHKS, CDR2 YYEKEE (reference sequence). The CDR3 totals 12 residues. Trimming left V 2 bases short and J 2 bases short, with 5 bases between. Here the CDR3 DNA reads TGTGCCAGCAGCTTCGAGGCCTACGAGCAGTACTTC. Encoded protein: CASSFEAYEQYF.

The rearrangement uses TRBV11-2 and TRBJ2-3; TRBD1 might be the D (5 bases). Trimming pared 5 bases from V and 0 bases from J, leaving 12 bases between. Looked up from germline, CDR1 is SGHAT and CDR2 is FQNNGV. The length of the CDR3 is 15 residues. The DNA of the CDR3 is TGTGCCAGCAGCACAGACAGATTTAGCACAGATACGCAGTATTTT. It is translated as CASSTDRFSTDTQYF.

This clone came up once. The rearrangement joins TRBV28 to TRBJ2-1; no clear D. This CDR3 comprises 12 residues. In germline, CDR1 is MDHEN, CDR2 SYDVKM. V lost 4 bases to trimming and J lost 11 bases, with 12 bases between them. CDR3 sequence: CASSSKDRKQFF. CDR3 bases: TGTGCCAGCAGTTCAAAGGATCGTAAGCAGTTCTTC.

The gene calls are TRBV6-1 and TRBJ2-5; D possibly corresponds to TRBD1 (5 bases). The CDR3 sequence is 15 residues long. Germline values: CDR1 MNHNS, CDR2 SASEGT. The V end was cut by 4 bases, the J end by 1 base, with 13 bases between. The CDR3 DNA follows: TGTGCCAGCAGTGTGTTGCAGGGCCCCCAAGAGACCCAGTACTTC. Translation: CASSVLQGPQETQYF.

The rearrangement links TRBV29-1 to TRBJ2-1; D not certain. The CDR3 is 14 amino acids. CDR1 is SQVTM and CDR2 is ANQGSEA in the germline V gene. V lost 4 bases, J lost 4 bases, and 14 bases lay in between. CDR3 amino acids: CSVVRAFGYNEQFF. CDR3 DNA: TGCAGCGTTGTCCGGGCCTTTGGATACAATGAGCAGTTCTTC.

V usage is TRBV25-1 and J usage is TRBJ2-3; no firm D call. The length of the CDR3 is 14 residues. V shed 2 bases and J shed 0 bases, with 6 bases lying between them. Germline-derived CDR1 and CDR2 are MGHDK and SYGVNS. The DNA of the CDR3 is TGTGCCAGCAGTGAAGGGGTTAGCACAGATACGCAGTATTTT. It yields the protein CASSEGVSTDTQYF.

This sequence joins TRBV4-3 and TRBJ2-1; 10 bases line up with TRBD1. CDR3 length: 12 residues. Trimming cost V 4 bases and J 9 bases; bases outside gene matches: 0. CDR1 and CDR2 (germline): LGHNA, YSLEER. CDR3 DNA: TGCGCCAGCAGCCGGACAGGGGGTGAGCAGTTCTTC. This gives the protein CASSRTGGEQFF.

The V and J genes are TRBV29-1 and TRBJ2-5; 10 positions match TRBD1. J lost 4 bases, V lost 5 bases, and 1 base had no gene match. The CDR3 contains 12 residues. Germline CDR1 and CDR2: SQVTM and ANQGSEA. The CDR3, as DNA: TGCAGCGTTTGGACAGGGGGAGAGACCCAGTACTTC. Amino acid sequence: CSVWTGGETQYF. Drawing the rest from reference TRBV29-1 and TRBJ2-5, the complete variable domain is SAVISQKPSRDICQRGTSLTIQCQVDSQVTMMFWYRQQPGQSLTLIATANQGSEATYESGFVIDKFPISRPNLTFSTLTVSNMSPEDSSIYLCSVWTGGETQYFGPGTRLLVL.

The chain carries TRBV9 and TRBJ2-7, with D uncertain. The V end lost 2 bases, the J end lost 5 bases, and 11 bases lay between the germline ends. This CDR3 comprises 13 residues. Germline-derived CDR1 and CDR2 are SGDLS and YYNGEE. The DNA of the CDR3 is TGTGCCAGCAGCGTGCAGACAACGGACGAGCAGTACTTC. Translated: CASSVQTTDEQYF.

V gene TRBV6-1 combines with J gene TRBJ2-5; D uncertain. V gave up 4 bases and J gave up 4 bases, with 13 bases separating them. Germline-derived CDR1 and CDR2 are MNHNS and SASEGT. CDR3 size: 14 residues. CDR3 DNA: TGTGCCAGCAGTGTCCCCAACCCCCTAGAGACCCAGTACTTC. It specifies CASSVPNPLETQYF.

The chain has TRBV7-9 and TRBJ2-1; 11 positions match TRBD2. The CDR3 runs 16 residues. From germline, CDR1 is SEHNR and CDR2 FQNEAQ (reference sequence). The junction had 3 bases not matched to a gene; V was cut back by 1 base and J by 4 bases. The CDR3 DNA reads TGTGCCAGCAGCTTAGTTGGGACTAGCGGTTACAATGAGCAGTTCTTC. This sequence encodes CASSLVGTSGYNEQFF.

The chain has TRBV10-2 and TRBJ2-7; perhaps TRBD1 as D (6 bases). CDR3 length: 14 residues. V lost 4 bases and J 0 bases, leaving 10 bases between the germline ends. The V gene's germline CDR1 is WSHSY and CDR2 SAAADI. The CDR3 coding sequence is TGCGCCAGCAGTGGGACAGTGTTCTCCTACGAGCAGTACTTC. Its translation is CASSGTVFSYEQYF.

The V gene is TRBV6-1, the J gene TRBJ1-5, with TRBD1 identical over 9 bases. Germline V lookup: CDR1 MNHNS, CDR2 SASEGT. After removal of 7 bases from V and 7 bases from J, the junction contained 5 bases not matched to a gene. The CDR3 covers 13 residues. The DNA of the CDR3 is TGTGCCAGCAATACGGACAGGGGCCAGCCCCAGCATTTT. Its translation is CASNTDRGQPQHF.

This sequence joins TRBV2 and TRBJ2-7; 9 bases are shared with TRBD1. The CDR3 runs to 17 residues. Trimming took 6 bases from V and 1 from J; bases not matched to a gene: 13. Germline V gene data show CDR1 as SNHLY and CDR2 as FYNNEI. CDR3 DNA: TGTGCCAGCAGCACCCCCCGGGACAGGGCCTCATCCTACGAGCAGTACTTC. Its protein is CASSTPRDRASSYEQYF. The entire variable domain, with the rest obtained from reference TRBV2 and TRBJ2-7, is as follows: EPEVTQTPSHQVTQMGQEVILRCVPISNHLYFYWYRQILGQKVEFLVSFYNNEISEKSEIFDDQFSVERPDGSNFTLKIRSTKLEDSAMYFCASSTPRDRASSYEQYFGPGTRLTVT.

The gene calls are TRBV19 and TRBJ1-2, with D possibly TRBD1 on 5 matching bases. This CDR3 comprises 13 residues. The germline V gene has CDR1 LNHDA and CDR2 SQIVND (reference sequence). Trimming removed 10 bases at V and 8 bases at J, with 20 bases between. The CDR3 sequence is CATSGTQPAGYTF. Here the CDR3 DNA reads TGTGCCACCTCAGGGACCCAACCAGCGGGCTACACCTTC.

The chain joins TRBV28 to TRBJ2-2; TRBD1 agrees at 7 bases. Germline CDR1 reads MDHEN; CDR2 reads SYDVKM. The CDR3 contains 13 residues. After removal of 2 bases from V and 8 bases from J, the junction contained 2 bases not matched to a gene. CDR3 sequence (DNA): TGTGCCAGCAGTTTACAGGGGGTAGGGGAGCTGTTTTTT. It encodes CASSLQGVGELFF.